There are many counts of the clone carrying this TCR beta chain. Its antigen remains unknown. No progression to ophthalmopathy during 18 months of follow-up defined stable disease. Used for diagnoses were clinical symptoms, serum thyroxine and TRAb, thyroid ultrasound and orbital computed tomography. Amplification targeted TCR beta CDR3 regions from RNA transcripts. HTBI primers were employed in a first-round RT-PCR of the TCR CDR3. Each CDR3 protein is one row after TCRdb ran MiXCR on the multiplex PCR reads. The sample holds about 420,000 distinct CDR3 sequences, about 15% seen once. The data derive from a study of T cells in Graves' hyperthyroidism and ophthalmopathy. General study findings and limits: Most expanded thyroid clonotypes above 0.001 also appeared in blood. From stable hyperthyroidism, ophthalmopathy was set apart by a 13 V-J model.

CDR3 length: 16 residues. The germline CDR1 and CDR2 sequences are MNHNY and SVGAGI (reference sequence). Trimming left V 0 bases short and J 4 bases short, with 16 bases between. The source is a young woman with Graves' hyperthyroidism. Sequencing input: blood. This chain uses TRBV6-6 with TRBJ2-7; a possible D gene is TRBD2 (6 bases). This CDR3 is CASSYSGTGARYEQYF. The CDR3 DNA follows: TGTGCCAGCAGTTACTCGGGAACGGGAGCCAGATACGAGCAGTACTTC.